Listed here are 20 T cell receptor beta chains from one sample, sequenced in a study of blood T cell repertoires in COVID-19. The repertoire was sequenced with immunoSEQ multiplex PCR; TCRdb's copy has only in-frame clones and lacks some. The data show some 340,000 clones, roughly 80% seen once. Sequencing input: PBMCs or T cells enriched from blood (not recorded which). These receptors all stem from a woman aged 45-65 years who had recovered from COVID-19.

The DNA of the CDR3 is TGTGCCAGTAGCGTAGCGGGGAAGGTAGAGACCCAGTACTTC. It yields the protein CASSVAGKVETQYF. The chain combines TRBV19 with TRBJ2-5; 8 positions match TRBD2. V lost 6 bases and J lost 4; bases outside the gene matches: 7. CDR1 is LNHDA, CDR2 SQIVND, per germline (reference sequence). CDR3 length: 14 residues.

The chain combines TRBV18 with TRBJ2-1; TRBD2 aligns across 9 bases. Per germline, CDR1 KGHSH and CDR2 LQKENI. This CDR3 contains 15 residues. Germline trimming cut 6 bases from V and 0 bases from J; bases unmatched to any gene: 3. CDR3 in amino acids: CASSLSGSSYNEQFF. The CDR3 nucleotides read TGTGCCAGCTCTCTTAGCGGGAGCTCCTACAATGAGCAGTTCTTC.

This clone appeared once. CDR3 loop: CASSRQKGYEQYF. The CDR3 DNA sequence: TGCGCCAGCAGCCGGCAGAAGGGGTACGAGCAGTACTTC. This chain links TRBV4-3 with TRBJ2-7; TRBD1 might be the D (5 bases). V shed 4 bases and J shed 4 bases, with 11 bases lying between them. This CDR3 has 13 residues. In germline, CDR1 is LGHNA, CDR2 YSLEER.

The chain couples TRBV11-2 to TRBJ2-3; 13 bases align to TRBD2. The trim removed 5 bases at V and 1 base at J, leaving 3 bases unmatched. In germline, CDR1 is SGHAT, CDR2 FQNNGV. This CDR3 comprises 16 residues. Written as DNA, the CDR3 is TGTGCCAGCAGCCCCGGACTAGCGGGGGGCACAGATACGCAGTATTTT. The encoded protein is CASSPGLAGGTDTQYF.

The J gene is TRBJ1-3, the V gene TRBV7-6, with D maybe TRBD1 (5 bases). The CDR3 is made up of 14 amino acids. CDR1 and CDR2 (germline): SGHVS, FNYEAQ. The V gene lost 5 bases and the J gene lost 4 bases, with 12 bases spanning the gap. The CDR3 loop reads CASSPTGKGNTIYF. CDR3 bases: TGTGCCAGCAGCCCAACAGGAAAAGGAAACACCATATATTTT.

The chain recombines TRBV7-2 with TRBJ1-2; possible D gene TRBD1, 6 bases. The V end was cut by 5 bases, the J end by 8 bases, with 21 bases between. Per germline, CDR1 SGHTA and CDR2 FQGNSA. The CDR3 length is 15 residues. The CDR3 sequence: CASSLDRTSYEGYTF. The CDR3 DNA reads TGTGCCAGCAGCCTTGACAGGACCTCCTACGAGGGCTACACCTTC.

This clone was detected only once. The rearrangement uses TRBV5-1 and TRBJ1-2; 7 bases match TRBD1. The CDR3 is 13 amino acids. With 4 bases clipped from V and 8 bases from J, the junction kept 8 bases outside the gene matches. Germline loops: CDR1 SGHRS, CDR2 YFSETQ. The CDR3 loop reads CASSPRTGRGYTF. The DNA of the CDR3 is TGCGCCAGCAGCCCCCGGACAGGCCGAGGCTACACCTTC.

The V and J genes are TRBV20-1 and TRBJ1-2; D is uncertain. Germline values: CDR1 DFQATT, CDR2 SNEGSKA (reference sequence). This CDR3 is built from 11 residues. The germline V and J ends were trimmed by 6 bases and 7 bases, with 12 bases remaining between them. CDR3 nucleotides: TGCAGTGCCACCGCAGTGGTTGGCTACACCTTC. Translated, it gives CSATAVVGYTF.

V gene TRBV6-2 or TRBV6-3 combines with J gene TRBJ2-7, with 9 bases lining up with TRBD2. Germline CDR1 reads MNHEY; CDR2 reads SVGEGT. This CDR3 comprises 15 residues. The ends lost 5 bases at V and 4 bases at J; junction bases unmatched: 9. The CDR3 bases are TGTGCCAGCAGTGCACCGGGACTAGCTAGGTACGAGCAGTACTTC. It encodes CASSAPGLARYEQYF.

This clone was detected only a few times. This rearrangement joins TRBV19 to TRBJ1-5; the D gene is possibly TRBD1 (6 bases). Germline V lookup: CDR1 LNHDA, CDR2 SQIVND (reference sequence). The CDR3 runs to 14 residues. V dropped 7 bases and J dropped 9 bases, with 19 bases sitting between them. The CDR3 DNA sequence: TGTGCCAGTAATTCGGGAGGGGGGTTTTGGCCCCAGCATTTT. This codes for CASNSGGGFWPQHF.

The chain joins TRBV5-5 to TRBJ1-6, with a tentative D call TRBD1 (5 bases). CDR1 is SGHKS and CDR2 is YYEKEE in the germline V gene (reference sequence). V was trimmed by 0 bases and J by 2 bases, leaving 6 bases between them. This CDR3 is 15 amino acids long. The CDR3 nucleotides read TGTGCCAGCAGCTTGGGGACACCCTATAATTCACCCCTCCACTTT. This sequence encodes CASSLGTPYNSPLHF. Full variable domain (remainder filled in from reference TRBV5-5 and TRBJ1-6): DAGVTQSPTHLIKTRGQQVTLRCSPISGHKSVSWYQQVLGQGPQFIFQYYEKEERGRGNFPDRFSARQFPNYSSELNVNALLLGDSALYLCASSLGTPYNSPLHFGNGTRLTVT.

The V call is TRBV5-1, the J call TRBJ2-7; 8 bases map to TRBD1. Germline V gives CDR1 SGHRS, CDR2 YFSETQ. Trimming removed 4 bases from V and 6 bases from J; junction bases left unmatched: 3. The CDR3 is made up of 12 amino acids. CDR3 region: CASSHTGGEQYF. CDR3 DNA: TGCGCCAGCAGCCACACAGGGGGCGAGCAGTACTTC.

The chain carries TRBV11-1 and TRBJ2-7, with 8 bases matching TRBD1. The J segment lost 4 bases and the V segment lost 5 bases, leaving 10 bases of the junction unmatched. The CDR3 runs to 15 residues. Germline-derived CDR1 and CDR2 are SGHAT and FQDESV (reference sequence). This CDR3 is CASSPGTGRSYEQYF. Here the CDR3 DNA reads TGTGCCAGCAGCCCCGGGACAGGAAGATCTTACGAGCAGTACTTC.

The chain is built from TRBV11-2 and TRBJ1-2, with D tentatively TRBD1 (6 bases). The V end was cut by 2 bases, the J end by 6 bases, with 22 bases between. Germline CDR1 is SGHAT and CDR2 is FQNNGV. The CDR3 runs to 17 residues. CDR3 loop: CASSLYPHTGGADGYTF. CDR3 bases: TGTGCCAGCAGCTTATACCCCCACACTGGGGGCGCAGATGGCTACACCTTC.

For the CDR3, the DNA is TGTGCCAGCAGTTCCCCGGGACAGGGAAGGGATGAAGCTTTCTTT. Translation: CASSSPGQGRDEAFF. The chain uses TRBV7-6 and TRBJ1-1, with TRBD1 matching over 9 bases. V shed 6 bases and J 7 bases; nucleotides not matched to a gene: 12. Per the germline V gene, CDR1 is SGHVS and CDR2 is FNYEAQ. The CDR3 sequence is 15 residues long.

The chain has TRBV19 and TRBJ1-5; D might be TRBD1 (6 bases). V was clipped by 8 bases and J by 2 bases, with 16 bases between them. CDR3 length: 15 residues. Germline-derived CDR1 and CDR2 are LNHDA and SQIVND (reference sequence). In DNA form, the CDR3 reads TGTGCCAGTGGCCTGGGGGACATCCGCAATCAGCCCCAGCATTTT. Translated, it gives CASGLGDIRNQPQHF.

The J gene is TRBJ1-5, the V gene TRBV9; TRBD1 matches 11 bases. Germline V CDR1 and CDR2: SGDLS, YYNGEE. V gave up 0 bases and J gave up 6 bases; unmatched junction bases: 14. The CDR3 is 19 amino acids. DNA for the CDR3: TGTGCCAGCAGCGTAGGCCCCGGACAGGGGGCCCAATGGGGTCAGCCCCAGCATTTT. This sequence encodes CASSVGPGQGAQWGQPQHF.

The CDR3 DNA reads as TGTGCCAGCAGCCGGACAGGGGCTAACTATGGCTACACCTTC. Residues: CASSRTGANYGYTF. The V gene is TRBV28, the J gene TRBJ1-2; 9 bases line up with TRBD1. V trimming: 6 bases; J trimming: 0 bases; junction bases outside the gene matches: 2. There are 14 residues in the CDR3. Germline CDR1 reads MDHEN; CDR2 reads SYDVKM.

This rearrangement joins TRBV4-2 to TRBJ2-5; 8 bases are a match to TRBD1. The CDR3 is 16 residues long. V shed 4 bases, J shed 4 bases, and the junction held 11 bases outside the gene matches. Looked up from germline, CDR1 is LGHNA and CDR2 is YNFKEQ. In nucleotides, the CDR3 is TGTGCCAGCAGCCCTCAGCAGGGGGCATGGAGAGAGACCCAGTACTTC. Protein sequence: CASSPQQGAWRETQYF.

The V call is TRBV9, the J call TRBJ1-2; no clear D gene. This CDR3 has 14 residues. The V gene lost 3 bases and the J gene lost 10 bases, with 19 bases spanning the gap. Germline assignment: CDR1 SGDLS and CDR2 YYNGEE. Here the CDR3 DNA reads TGTGCCAGCAGCGCAGGTGCGGGGAAATTTGACTACACCTTC. It codes for CASSAGAGKFDYTF.